The 5 T cell receptor beta chains listed next were all sequenced from one sample in a study of beta chain features in type 1 diabetes. Study-level findings and limits: Moderate yet significant TCRB CDR3 shortening was seen in Type 1 diabetes patients in all four CD4+ subsets.

Sequenced material consisted of expressed TCRB transcripts (all of the isolated RNA was reverse transcribed). Some clones are missing from TCRdb's copy, which holds only in-frame ones; the method was immunoSEQ multiplex PCR. The sample lists 240,000 or so clones, approximately 13% seen once, with roughly 0.019% in the top ten. These receptors lack a known antigen. What was sequenced was naive CD4+ T cells from blood. These receptors originate from a young man with type 1 diabetes.

The chain recombines TRBV5-4 with TRBJ1-5, with 10 positions matching TRBD1. Trimming took 4 bases from V and 6 from J; bases not matched to a gene: 7. The CDR3 sequence is 15 residues long. CDR1 SGHNT and CDR2 YYREEE come from the germline V gene (reference sequence). The CDR3: CASSAGTGVGQPQHF. As DNA, the CDR3 is TGTGCCAGCAGCGCCGGGACAGGGGTAGGTCAGCCCCAGCATTTT.

This chain joins TRBV29-1 and TRBJ1-2; TRBD1 aligns across 7 bases. Germline assignment: CDR1 SQVTM and CDR2 ANQGSEA. V shed 4 bases, J shed 7 bases, and the junction held 9 bases outside the gene matches. The length of the CDR3 is 13 residues. The CDR3 DNA sequence: TGCAGCGTTGGTGGCGTCAGGGGGGCTGGCTACACCTTC. The encoded protein is CSVGGVRGAGYTF.

The chain uses TRBV30 and TRBJ2-7; 11 positions agree with TRBD2. The J segment lost 4 bases and the V segment lost 0 bases, leaving 8 bases of the junction unmatched. The germline V gene encodes CDR1 GTSNPN and CDR2 SVGIG (reference sequence). CDR3 length: 16 amino acids. CDR3 DNA sequence: TGTGCCTGGAGTGTCCAACTAGCGGGAGTTAAGTACGAGCAGTACTTC. Translation gives CAWSVQLAGVKYEQYF.

V usage is TRBV2 and J usage is TRBJ1-2; D might be TRBD1 (5 bases). Germline V gene data show CDR1 as SNHLY and CDR2 as FYNNEI. V was trimmed by 7 bases and J by 4 bases, leaving 16 bases between them. CDR3 length equals 14 residues. DNA for the CDR3: TGTGCCAGCACCGAGCTCGACGGGGGCTATGGCTACACCTTC. This sequence encodes CASTELDGGYGYTF.

The chain is built from TRBV18 and TRBJ2-7, with 10 bases lining up with TRBD1. The trim removed 3 bases at V and 5 bases at J, leaving 4 bases unmatched. The CDR3 runs 14 residues. The germline V gene encodes CDR1 KGHSH and CDR2 LQKENI. CDR3 region: CASSPGTGENEQYF. For the CDR3, the DNA is TGTGCCAGCTCACCGGGGACAGGGGAAAACGAGCAGTACTTC.